The 8 T cell receptor beta chains below were found in one sample sequenced in a study of a mutant IDH1 vaccine in newly diagnosed glioma (dated by TCRdb to 2020 to 2023). Their cognate antigens are unknown. The time point label corresponds to: week 23, last vaccination. Every vaccine dose consisted of 300 ug of a 20-mer mutant IDH1 peptide in Montanide, administered subcutaneously together with topical imiquimod. The library was obtained by the immunoSEQ multiplex PCR assay. TCRdb took this table from immuneACCESS and kept in-frame rearrangements with V and J called. Such tables lack part of the clones; where checked against another copy, unresolved V genes explain under half of the gap, and the rest is unexplained. Counted in this sample were 58,000 or so clones; about 90% of them appeared once. The ten largest clones add up to about 1.4% of the sample. Sequenced here: PBMCs, sampled from a glioma patient whose treatment included an IDH1 peptide vaccine. These receptor sequences come from a man aged 35 to 55 with glioma.

CDR3 DNA: TGTGCCAGCAGTTTATCAGGGTTTGATGGCTACACCTTC. Translation: CASSLSGFDGYTF. The J gene is TRBJ1-2, the V gene TRBV27; no definite D call. V lost 0 bases and J lost 6, with 8 bases in between. This CDR3 contains 13 residues. Germline lookup yields CDR1 MNHEY and CDR2 SMNVEV (reference sequence).

This chain links TRBV10-1 with TRBJ1-5; D uncertain. In germline, CDR1 is WNHNN, CDR2 SYGVQD (reference sequence). V lost 6 bases, J lost 2 bases, and 17 bases lay in between. The CDR3 runs 16 residues. The CDR3 reads CASRGKGRSGNQPQHF. The CDR3 nucleotides are TGCGCCAGCAGGGGGAAGGGCAGGAGTGGCAATCAGCCCCAGCATTTT.

The chain links TRBV4-2 to TRBJ1-5; D remains unclear. V was clipped by 0 bases and J by 0 bases, with 6 bases between them. Germline lookup yields CDR1 LGHNA and CDR2 YNFKEQ. The CDR3 consists of 15 residues. As DNA, the CDR3 is TGTGCCAGCAGCCAAGATCCCCATAGCAATCAGCCCCAGCATTTT. Protein: CASSQDPHSNQPQHF.

The rearrangement links TRBV2 to TRBJ2-7; D not resolved. The germline V and J ends were trimmed by 7 bases and 0 bases, with 7 bases remaining between them. This CDR3 has 12 residues. Germline CDR1 SNHLY, CDR2 FYNNEI. The DNA for the CDR3 is TGTGCCAGCATGGTCAGCTCCTACGAGCAGTACTTC. Amino acids: CASMVSSYEQYF.

This clone has just a few counts. This chain connects TRBV11-3 to TRBJ2-1; TRBD2 matches 8 bases. The CDR3 spans 16 residues. Unmatched junction bases numbered 11, after V lost 5 bases and J lost 5 bases. Germline V gene data show CDR1 as SGHNT and CDR2 as YENEEA. This CDR3 is CASSAGGAGVNNEQFF. The CDR3 nucleotides are TGTGCCAGCAGCGCCGGAGGAGCGGGGGTTAACAATGAGCAGTTCTTC.

The J gene is TRBJ2-7, the V gene TRBV10-3; a weak D match, TRBD1 (6 bases). Trimming removed 5 bases from V and 8 bases from J, with 16 bases in between. Germline values: CDR1 ENHRY, CDR2 SYGVKD. The CDR3 has 13 amino acids. DNA of the CDR3: TGTGCCATCAGTCTAGGAGGAACAGGGCAGCAGTACTTC. Protein: CAISLGGTGQQYF.

CDR3 residues: CASSFFPGQGSNEQYF. In DNA form, the CDR3 reads TGCGCCAGCAGCTTTTTCCCGGGACAGGGGAGCAACGAGCAGTACTTC. The chain combines TRBV5-1 with TRBJ2-5, with TRBD1 matching 10 bases. The J call may be wrong; the DNA end is better matched by TRBJ2-7. CDR1 SGHRS and CDR2 YFSETQ come from the germline V gene. The CDR3 is 16 amino acids.

The V gene is TRBV18, the J gene TRBJ2-1; D gene ambiguous. CDR1 is KGHSH, CDR2 LQKENI, per germline. The V and J ends lost 1 base and 8 bases respectively, with 6 bases between them. CDR3 length: 12 amino acids. The CDR3: CASSPQADEQFF. The CDR3 bases are TGTGCCAGCTCACCACAGGCCGATGAGCAGTTCTTC.